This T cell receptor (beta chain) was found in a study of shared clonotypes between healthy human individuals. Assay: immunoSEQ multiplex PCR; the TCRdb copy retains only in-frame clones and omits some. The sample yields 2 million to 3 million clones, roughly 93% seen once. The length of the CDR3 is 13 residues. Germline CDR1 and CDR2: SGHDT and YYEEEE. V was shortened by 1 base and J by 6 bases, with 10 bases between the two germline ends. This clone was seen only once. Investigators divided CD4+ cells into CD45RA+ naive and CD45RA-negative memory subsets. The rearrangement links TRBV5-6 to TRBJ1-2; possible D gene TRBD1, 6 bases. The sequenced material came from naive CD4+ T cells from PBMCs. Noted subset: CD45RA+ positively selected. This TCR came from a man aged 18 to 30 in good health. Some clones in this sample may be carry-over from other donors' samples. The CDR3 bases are TGTGCCAGCAGCTTGTGGGGGGCAGATGGCTACACCTTC. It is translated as CASSLWGADGYTF.